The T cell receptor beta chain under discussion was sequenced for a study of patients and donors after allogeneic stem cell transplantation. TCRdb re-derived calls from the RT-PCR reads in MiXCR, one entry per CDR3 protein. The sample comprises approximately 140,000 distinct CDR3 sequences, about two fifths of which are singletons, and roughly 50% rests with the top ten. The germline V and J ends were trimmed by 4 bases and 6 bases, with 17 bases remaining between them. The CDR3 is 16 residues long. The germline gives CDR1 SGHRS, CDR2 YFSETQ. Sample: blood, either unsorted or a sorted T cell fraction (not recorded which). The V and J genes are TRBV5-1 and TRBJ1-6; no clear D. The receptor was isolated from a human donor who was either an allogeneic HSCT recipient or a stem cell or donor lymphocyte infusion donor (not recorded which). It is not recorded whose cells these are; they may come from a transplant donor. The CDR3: CASSLQRRPINSPLHF. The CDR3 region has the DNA TGCGCCAGCAGCCTACAACGACGGCCGATTAATTCACCCCTCCACTTT.